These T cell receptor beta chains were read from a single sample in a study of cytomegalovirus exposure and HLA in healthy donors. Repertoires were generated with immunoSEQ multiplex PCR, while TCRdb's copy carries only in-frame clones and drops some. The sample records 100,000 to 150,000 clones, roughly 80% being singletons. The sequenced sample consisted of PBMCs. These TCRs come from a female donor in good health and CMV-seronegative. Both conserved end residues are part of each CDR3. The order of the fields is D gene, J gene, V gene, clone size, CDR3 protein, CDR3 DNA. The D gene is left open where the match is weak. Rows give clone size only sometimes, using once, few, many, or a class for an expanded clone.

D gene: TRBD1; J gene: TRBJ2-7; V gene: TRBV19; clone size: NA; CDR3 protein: CASSADRVGQYEQYF; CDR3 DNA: TGTGCCAGTAGTGCGGACAGGGTAGGACAGTACGAGCAGTACTTC
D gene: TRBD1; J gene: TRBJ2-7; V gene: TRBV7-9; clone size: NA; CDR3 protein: CASSPTGQREQYF; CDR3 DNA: TGTGCCAGCAGCCCCACGGGACAGCGCGAGCAGTACTTC
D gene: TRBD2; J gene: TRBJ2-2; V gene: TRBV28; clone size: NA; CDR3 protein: CASRGVGRTSPSGELFF; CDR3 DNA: TGTGCCAGCAGGGGGGTGGGACGGACTAGTCCCTCCGGGGAGCTGTTTTTT
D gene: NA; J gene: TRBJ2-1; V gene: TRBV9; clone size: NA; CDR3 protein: CASSVVGAGFNEQFF; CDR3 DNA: TGTGCCAGCAGCGTAGTCGGAGCGGGCTTCAATGAGCAGTTCTTC
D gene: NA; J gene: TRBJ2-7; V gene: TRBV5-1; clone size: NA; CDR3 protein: CASSAGTVEEQYF; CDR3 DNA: TGCGCCAGCAGCGCCGGGACTGTAGAAGAGCAGTACTTC
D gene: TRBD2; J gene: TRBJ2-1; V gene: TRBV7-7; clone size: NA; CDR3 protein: CASSPGYQREDNEQFF; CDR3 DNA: TGTGCCAGCAGCCCCGGTTACCAGCGGGAGGACAATGAGCAGTTCTTC
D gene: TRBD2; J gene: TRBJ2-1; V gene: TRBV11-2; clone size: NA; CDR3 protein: CASTSRLAGVFNEQFF; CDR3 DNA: TGTGCCAGCACCTCAAGGCTAGCGGGAGTTTTCAATGAGCAGTTCTTC
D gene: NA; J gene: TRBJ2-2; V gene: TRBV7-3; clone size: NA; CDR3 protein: CASSKGQSGTGELFF; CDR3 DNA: TGTGCCAGCAGCAAGGGTCAGAGCGGCACCGGGGAGCTGTTTTTT
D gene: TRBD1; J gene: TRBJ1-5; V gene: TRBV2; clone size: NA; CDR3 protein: CASSQQGANQPQHF; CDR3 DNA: TGTGCCAGCAGTCAACAGGGGGCCAATCAGCCCCAGCATTTT
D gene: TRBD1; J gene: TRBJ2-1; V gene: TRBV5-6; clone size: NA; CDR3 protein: CASSTGTGWVGAYNEQFF; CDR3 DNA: TGTGCCAGCAGCACCGGGACAGGGTGGGTCGGGGCGTACAATGAGCAGTTCTTC
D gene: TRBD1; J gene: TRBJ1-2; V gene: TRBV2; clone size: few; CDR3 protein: CASRSTGGDGYTF; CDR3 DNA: TGTGCCAGCAGGTCCACAGGGGGTGATGGCTACACCTTC
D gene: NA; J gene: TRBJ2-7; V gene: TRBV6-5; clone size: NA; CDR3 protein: CASSYRGKYYEQYF; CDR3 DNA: TGTGCCAGCAGTTACAGGGGGAAATACTACGAGCAGTACTTC
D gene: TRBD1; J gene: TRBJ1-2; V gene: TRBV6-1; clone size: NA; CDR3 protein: CASSGEDRARYGYTF; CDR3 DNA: TGTGCCAGCAGTGGGGAGGACAGGGCGCGCTATGGCTACACCTTC
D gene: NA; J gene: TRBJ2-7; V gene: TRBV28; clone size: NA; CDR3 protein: CASRPRGSGTQDYEQYF; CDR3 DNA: TGTGCCAGCAGACCTAGGGGTTCCGGGACACAAGATTACGAGCAGTACTTC
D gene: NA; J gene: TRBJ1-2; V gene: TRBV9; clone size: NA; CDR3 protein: CASSVGSVSNYGYTF; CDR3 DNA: TGTGCCAGCAGCGTAGGAAGCGTTTCTAACTATGGCTACACCTTC
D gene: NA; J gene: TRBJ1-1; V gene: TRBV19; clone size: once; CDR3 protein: CASSFGGWGATEAFF; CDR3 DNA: TGTGCCAGTAGTTTCGGGGGGTGGGGGGCCACTGAAGCTTTCTTT
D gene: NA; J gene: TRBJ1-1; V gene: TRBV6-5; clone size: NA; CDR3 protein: CAAASGTEAFF; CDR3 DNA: TGTGCCGCCGCGTCGGGCACTGAAGCTTTCTTT
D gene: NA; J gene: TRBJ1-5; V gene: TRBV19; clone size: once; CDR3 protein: CASSGHSNQPQHF; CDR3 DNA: TGTGCCAGTAGTGGGCATAGCAATCAGCCCCAGCATTTT
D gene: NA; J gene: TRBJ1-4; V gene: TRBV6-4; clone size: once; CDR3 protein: CASSDSKLLGGGKDEKLFF; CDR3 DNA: TGTGCCAGCAGTGACTCGAAACTGCTTGGGGGGGGAAAGGATGAAAAACTGTTTTTT
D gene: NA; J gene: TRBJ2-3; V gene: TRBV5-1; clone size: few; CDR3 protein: CASSWGLSTSTDTQYF; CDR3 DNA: TGCGCCAGCAGCTGGGGACTCTCGACTAGCACAGATACGCAGTATTTT
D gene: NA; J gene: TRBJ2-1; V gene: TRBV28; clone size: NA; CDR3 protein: CASMSRDNEQFF; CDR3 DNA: TGTGCCAGCATGTCGCGGGACAATGAGCAGTTCTTC
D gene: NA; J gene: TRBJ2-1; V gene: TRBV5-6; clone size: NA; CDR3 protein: CASSLSVLREQFF; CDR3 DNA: TGTGCCAGCAGCTTGTCGGTGCTGAGAGAGCAGTTCTTC
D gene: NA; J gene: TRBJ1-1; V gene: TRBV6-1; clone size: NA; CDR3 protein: CASSEYQANTEAFF; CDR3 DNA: TGTGCCAGCAGTGAGTATCAGGCGAACACTGAAGCTTTCTTT
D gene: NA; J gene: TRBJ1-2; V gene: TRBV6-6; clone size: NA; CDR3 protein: CASTLSGRSNYGYTF; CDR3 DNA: TGTGCCAGCACTCTCTCAGGGCGGTCCAACTATGGCTACACCTTC
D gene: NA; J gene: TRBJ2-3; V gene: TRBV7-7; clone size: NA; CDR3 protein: CASSRDTSTDTQYF; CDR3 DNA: TGTGCTAGCAGCCGCGACACCAGCACAGATACGCAGTATTTT
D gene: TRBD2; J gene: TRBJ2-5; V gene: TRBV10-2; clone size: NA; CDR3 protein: CASSEGARGGQETQYF; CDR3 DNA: TGCGCCAGCAGTGAGGGGGCGCGGGGGGGCCAAGAGACCCAGTACTTC
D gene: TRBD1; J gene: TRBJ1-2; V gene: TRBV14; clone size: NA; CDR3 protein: CASSGRQGGLANYGYTF; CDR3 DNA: TGTGCCAGCAGCGGTCGACAGGGGGGTTTGGCTAACTATGGCTACACCTTC
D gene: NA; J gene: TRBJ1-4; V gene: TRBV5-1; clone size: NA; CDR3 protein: CASSLAGVATNEKLFF; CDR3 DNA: TGCGCCAGCAGCTTGGCAGGGGTTGCAACTAATGAAAAACTGTTTTTT
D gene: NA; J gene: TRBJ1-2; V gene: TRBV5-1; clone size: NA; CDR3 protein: CASSGYRDGYTF; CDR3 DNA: TGCGCCAGCAGCGGATACAGGGATGGCTACACCTTC
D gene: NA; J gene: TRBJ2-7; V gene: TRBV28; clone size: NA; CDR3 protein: CASSPRLGREQYF; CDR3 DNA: TGTGCCAGCAGCCCCCGACTAGGGCGCGAGCAGTACTTC
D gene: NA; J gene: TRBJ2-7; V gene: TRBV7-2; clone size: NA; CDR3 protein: CASIKIGGGGREQYF; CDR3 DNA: TGTGCCAGCATTAAAATAGGGGGGGGAGGAAGGGAGCAGTACTTC
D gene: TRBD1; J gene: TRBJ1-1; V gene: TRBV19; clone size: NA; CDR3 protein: CASSPSTGDTEAFF; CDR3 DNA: TGTGCCAGTAGTCCGTCGACAGGGGACACTGAAGCTTTCTTT
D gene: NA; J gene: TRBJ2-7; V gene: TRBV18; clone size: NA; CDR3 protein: CASSPETFEQYF; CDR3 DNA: TGTGCCAGCTCACCGGAGACCTTCGAGCAGTACTTC
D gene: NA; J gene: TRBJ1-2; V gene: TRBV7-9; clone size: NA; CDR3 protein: CASSRDTSYGYTF; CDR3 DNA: TGTGCCAGCAGCCGGGACACCTCCTATGGCTACACCTTC
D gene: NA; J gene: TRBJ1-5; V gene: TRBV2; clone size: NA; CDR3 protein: CASILDSNQPQHF; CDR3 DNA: TGTGCCAGCATCCTAGACAGCAATCAGCCCCAGCATTTT
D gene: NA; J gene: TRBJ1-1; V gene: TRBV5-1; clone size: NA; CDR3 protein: CASSLTPNTEAFF; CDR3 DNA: TGCGCCAGCAGCCTGACACCTAACACTGAAGCTTTCTTT
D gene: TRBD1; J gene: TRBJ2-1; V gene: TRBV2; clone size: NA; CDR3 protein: CASSPNRGNEQFF; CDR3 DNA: TGTGCCAGCAGTCCCAACAGGGGAAATGAGCAGTTCTTC
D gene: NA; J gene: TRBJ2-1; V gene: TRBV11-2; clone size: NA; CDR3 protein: CASSHLATEQFF; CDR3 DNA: TGTGCCAGCAGTCACCTAGCGACGGAGCAGTTCTTC
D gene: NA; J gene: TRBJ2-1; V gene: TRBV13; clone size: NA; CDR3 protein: CASSYLGANEQFF; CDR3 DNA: TGTGCCAGCAGCTATTTGGGGGCCAATGAGCAGTTCTTC
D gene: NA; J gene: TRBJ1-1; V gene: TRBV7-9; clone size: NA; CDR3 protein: CASSSPGRANTEAFF; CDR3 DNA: TGTGCCAGCAGCTCTCCCGGGAGAGCGAACACTGAAGCTTTCTTT